The subject of this entry is one T cell receptor beta chain. Its antigen is not identified. All gene names here are mouse names. The read finishes 4 residues shy of the CDR3 end, and the germline J gene is used to complete it. This CDR3 is also generated by other DNA sequences in the sample. Once RNA had been extracted, it was reverse transcribed into cDNA to act as the sequencing template. Assay: immunoSEQ multiplex PCR; the TCRdb copy retains only in-frame clones and omits some. This repertoire holds 200,000 to 300,000 clones, and none appear only once. The V and J ends lost 1 base and 0 bases respectively, with 4 bases between them. This CDR3 contains 14 residues. Germline values: CDR1 LGHNA, CDR2 YNLKQL (reference sequence). Markers used for sorting pooled cutaneous lymph node cells were CD4, CD8alpha, NKG2D, NKG2ACE and others. This entry is derived from a study of CD8+ T cells in alopecia areata.

Study results and limitations: Clarity of TCR sharing across patients fell short of that in mice, possibly HLA-related.

This clonotype was sampled from a C3H/HeJ mouse with alopecia areata. MHC haplotype here: H2-k. What was sequenced was CD4+ T cells sorted from a lymph node. The chain links TRBV5 to TRBJ2-1; no definite D call. CDR3 DNA (partial): TGTGCCAGCAGCCAAGCTGATAACTATGCT. Translating gives CASSQADNYA. Given in full, the CDR3 is CASSQADNYAEQFF.